This TCR beta chain was observed in a study of CD8 T cells in ankylosing spondylitis (dated by TCRdb to 2017 to 2019). A note on the overall study: The study profiled T cell receptor beta repertoires in healthy donors and ankylosing spondylitis patients to find disease-linked TCR variants. Samples of peripheral blood were taken, and for ankylosing spondylitis patients, synovial fluid was collected as well. In total, the full study cohort was made up of 95 to 110 healthy donors and about two dozen ankylosing spondylitis patients.

Concerning this clonotype: No cognate antigen has been identified for it. Per-nucleotide qualities are absent, and no much larger clonotype sits a single base away.

Reads for this sample came from an Illumina HiSeq 2500. Quantitative 5'-RACE with molecular barcodes was used to prepare TCR beta libraries. The paper's processing steps were these. Disease-linked TCR variants were identified with a new computational method built on a probabilistic model of VDJ rearrangement. In-frame beta chains were kept once TCRdb had trimmed the public reads at Q25 with fastp and called clones with MiXCR. Under each unique CDR3 protein, matching rows form one entry showing the most common genes and DNA. For this entry, the V and J calls and clone size follow TCRdb and not the study's own pipeline. The sample records 700,000 to 1,000,000 distinct CDR3 sequences, 12% of which are singletons. The ten largest clones capture about 0.49% of the sample. Broader findings and caveats from the paper: According to the report, matched synovial fluid samples from ankylosing spondylitis patients were significantly enriched for the disease-linked clones. In peripheral blood, the disease-linked clones were found at relatively low frequencies and had a CD8+ phenotype. A TCR beta motif made up of several highly homologous amino acid variants appeared to be characteristic of blood from ankylosing spondylitis patients. Some motif variants were previously reported in synovial fluid and blood of reactive arthritis patients, suggesting common disease-initiation mechanisms.

The CDR3 numbers 14 residues from cysteine through phenylalanine. The only DNA kept is the CDR3, 42 bases in frame from the first base. The V end gives up 5 bases and the J end 1 base, leaving 5 bases in the junction not matched to a gene. The CDR1 and CDR2 encoded by the germline V gene (reference sequence) are DFQATT and SNEGSKA. The V gene is TRBV20-1 and the J gene is TRBJ2-5, with 9 bases aligning to TRBD2. Sample: blood, either unsorted or a sorted T cell fraction (not recorded which). The origin of this receptor is a male donor with ankylosing spondylitis. The nucleotides are TGCAGTGCTTCGGTTAGCGGGAGCCAAGAGACCCAGTACTTC. Protein translation: CSASVSGSQETQYF.